This is a list of T cell receptor beta chains from one sample in a study of cytomegalovirus exposure and HLA in healthy donors. Produced via immunoSEQ multiplex PCR; TCRdb's table is partial and in-frame only. Of 120,000 to 150,000 clones listed, around 88% were seen once; the top ten hold around 8%. Sequencing was done on a sample of PBMCs. These receptors were collected from a woman between 18 and 29 years old in good health and CMV-seropositive. Each CDR3 is given without its conserved first and last residue. Each record gives: J gene, V gene, CDR3 protein.

TRBJ1-1 | TRBV28 | ASSWGVNTEAF
TRBJ1-2 | TRBV6-6 | ASSHSDRGSYGYT
TRBJ2-7 | TRBV14 | ASSQLRQGAREQY
TRBJ1-4 | TRBV6-6 | ASSYDAGGLGEKLF
TRBJ1-2 | TRBV7-2 | ASSPGQGSHYGYT
TRBJ2-1 | TRBV10-3 | AISVDRGRNEQF
TRBJ1-6 | TRBV7-2 | ASRGTASSYNSPLH
TRBJ1-1 | TRBV25-1 | ASSRTGANTEAF
TRBJ2-1 | TRBV5-1 | ASSTSGSLNYEQF
TRBJ2-5 | TRBV11-1 | ASSLAGADETQY
TRBJ1-3 | TRBV28 | ASSFGGVSGNTIY
TRBJ1-2 | TRBV21-1 | ASSKVRGAGYGYT
TRBJ1-2 | TRBV5-4 | ASSLQGANGYT
TRBJ2-7 | TRBV6-1 | ASSEGTSYEQY
TRBJ1-2 | TRBV6-5 | ASKADRGSAGYT
TRBJ2-7 | TRBV5-6 | ASSLLGTGELSEQY
TRBJ1-5 | TRBV21-1 | ASSKALREPQH
TRBJ1-3 | TRBV28 | ASSLSTGVGGNTIY
TRBJ1-1 | TRBV9 | ASSENPGSNAEAF
TRBJ1-1 | TRBV18 | ASSSDRNTEAF
TRBJ2-5 | TRBV6-6 | ASRPPSGGQETQY
TRBJ1-2 | TRBV18 | ASSRGTGYGYT